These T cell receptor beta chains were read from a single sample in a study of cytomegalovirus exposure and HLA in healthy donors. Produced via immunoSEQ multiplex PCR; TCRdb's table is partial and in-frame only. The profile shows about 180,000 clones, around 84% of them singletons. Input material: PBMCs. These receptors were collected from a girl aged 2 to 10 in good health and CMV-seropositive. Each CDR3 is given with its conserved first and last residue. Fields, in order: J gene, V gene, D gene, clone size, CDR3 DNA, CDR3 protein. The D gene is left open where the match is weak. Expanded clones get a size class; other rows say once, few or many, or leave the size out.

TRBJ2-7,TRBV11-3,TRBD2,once,TGTGCCAGCAGCCCCCGGACTAGCGGGGAAGCCTACGAGCAGTACTTC,CASSPRTSGEAYEQYF
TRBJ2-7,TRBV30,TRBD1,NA,TGTGCCTTAGGACAGGAGCGGCCCGAGCAGTACTTC,CALGQERPEQYF
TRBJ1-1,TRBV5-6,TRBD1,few,TGTGCCAGCAGCCGGACAGGGTTGTCTGAAGCTTTCTTT,CASSRTGLSEAFF
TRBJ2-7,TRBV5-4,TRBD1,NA,TGTGCCAGCGGTCCAACCCGGCAGGGGGTCTCCTACGAGCAGTACTTC,CASGPTRQGVSYEQYF
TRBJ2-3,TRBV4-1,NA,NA,TGCGCCAGCAGCCCCTCCGCAGATACGCAGTATTTT,CASSPSADTQYF
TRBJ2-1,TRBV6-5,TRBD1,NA,TGTGCCAGCGGACAGGGGTCCCTCAATGAGCAGTTCTTC,CASGQGSLNEQFF
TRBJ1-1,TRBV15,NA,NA,TGTGCCACCAGCCGAGGCGAGGGTAGGCTGGTTGAAGCTTTCTTT,CATSRGEGRLVEAFF
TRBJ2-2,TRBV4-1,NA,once,TGCGCCAGCAGCCAAGATCCCACTTCACGCGACACCGGGGAGCTGTTTTTT,CASSQDPTSRDTGELFF
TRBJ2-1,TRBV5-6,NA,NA,TGTGCCAGCAGCTTGGTTCTTTTCTCCTACAATGAGCAGTTCTTC,CASSLVLFSYNEQFF
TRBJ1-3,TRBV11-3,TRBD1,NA,TGTGCCAGCAGCTTAAGTTGGCAGGGGGACGGAAACACCATATATTTT,CASSLSWQGDGNTIYF
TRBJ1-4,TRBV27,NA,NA,TGTGCCAGCCTGACACTGGATGGAGAAAAACTGTTTTTT,CASLTLDGEKLFF
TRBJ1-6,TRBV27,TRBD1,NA,TGTGCCAGCAGTTTGCTGGACAGGGGTAATTCACCCCTCCACTTT,CASSLLDRGNSPLHF
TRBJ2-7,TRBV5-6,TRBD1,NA,TGTGCCAGCAGCTTGTACGCGACAGGGAGCGACGAGCAGTACTTC,CASSLYATGSDEQYF
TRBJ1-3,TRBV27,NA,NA,TGTGCCAGCAGTTTAGATATGCCGGGACACAACTCTGGAAACACCATATATTTT,CASSLDMPGHNSGNTIYF
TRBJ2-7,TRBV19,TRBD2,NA,TGTGCCAGTAGTATAGCCGGCGGGAGTCCCTACGAGCAGTACTTC,CASSIAGGSPYEQYF
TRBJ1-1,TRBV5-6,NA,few,TGTGCCAGCAGCTTTGCGAGGGACACTGAAGCTTTCTTT,CASSFARDTEAFF
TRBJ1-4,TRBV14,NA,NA,TGTGCCAGCAGCCAAGCGCGGGGAGGTTGGGAAAAACTGTTTTTT,CASSQARGGWEKLFF
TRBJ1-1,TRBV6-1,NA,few,TGTGCCATCCAGGGTTATGCAGTGAACACTGAAGCTTTCTTT,CAIQGYAVNTEAFF
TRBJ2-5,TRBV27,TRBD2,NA,TGTGCCAGCAGTGTGGGACTAGCGGGAGGTACCCAGTACTTC,CASSVGLAGGTQYF
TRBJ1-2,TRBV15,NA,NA,TGTGCCACCAGCAGACAGGGCCGCTTCTATGGCTACACCTTC,CATSRQGRFYGYTF
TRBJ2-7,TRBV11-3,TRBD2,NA,TGTGCCAGCACCGCGACTAGCGTTCATGGCGAGCAGTACTTC,CASTATSVHGEQYF
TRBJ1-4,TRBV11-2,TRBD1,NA,TGTGCCAGCCGTGGGCTCACGACAGGGGGTAGTGAAAAACTGTTTTTT,CASRGLTTGGSEKLFF
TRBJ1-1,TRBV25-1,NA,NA,TGTGCCAGCCGAAATGGGCCTGAAGCTTTCTTT,CASRNGPEAFF
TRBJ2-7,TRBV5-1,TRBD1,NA,TGCGCCAGCAGCAGTGGACAGGGCGGATCCTCCGAGCAGTACTTC,CASSSGQGGSSEQYF
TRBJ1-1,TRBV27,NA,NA,TGTGCCAGCAGTTTGAACGGAGCCACTGAAGCTTTCTTT,CASSLNGATEAFF
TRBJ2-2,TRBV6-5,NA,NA,TGTGCCAGCAGGGCTTTGGGCCTTAACACCGGGGAGCTGTTTTTT,CASRALGLNTGELFF
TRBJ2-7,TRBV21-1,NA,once,TGTGCCAGCGGCCTTGGGACTAGCGGGAGGTTCACCTACGAGCAGTACTTC,CASGLGTSGRFTYEQYF
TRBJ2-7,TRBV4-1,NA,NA,TGCGCCAGCAGCCAAGCTCCACAAGCTAGGGAGCAGTACTTC,CASSQAPQAREQYF
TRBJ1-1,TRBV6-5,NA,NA,TGTGCCAGCAGCCGCCAGGGGTCGAACACTGAAGCTTTCTTT,CASSRQGSNTEAFF
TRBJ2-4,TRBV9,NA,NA,TGTGCCAGCAGCGTCAGGGGAGAGAAGGACATTCAGTACTTC,CASSVRGEKDIQYF
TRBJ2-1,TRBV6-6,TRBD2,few,TGTGCCAGCAGCCGTACCGGGACTAGCGATGAGCAGTTCTTC,CASSRTGTSDEQFF
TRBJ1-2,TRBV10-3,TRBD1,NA,TGTGCCATCAGTGAGGGGCAGGGGGCTCTGTATGGCTACACCTTC,CAISEGQGALYGYTF